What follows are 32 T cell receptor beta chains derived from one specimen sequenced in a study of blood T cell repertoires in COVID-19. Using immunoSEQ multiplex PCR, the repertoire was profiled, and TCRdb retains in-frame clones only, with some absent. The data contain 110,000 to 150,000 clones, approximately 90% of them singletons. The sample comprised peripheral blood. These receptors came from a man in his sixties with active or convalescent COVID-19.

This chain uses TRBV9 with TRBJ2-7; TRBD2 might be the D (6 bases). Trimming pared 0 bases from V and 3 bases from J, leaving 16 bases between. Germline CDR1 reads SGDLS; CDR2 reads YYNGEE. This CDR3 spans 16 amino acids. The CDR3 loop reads CASSVALASENYEQYF. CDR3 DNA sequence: TGTGCCAGCAGCGTAGCTTTGGCTAGCGAAAACTACGAGCAGTACTTC.

The CDR3 DNA reads TGTGCCAGCAGCCGGACAGGGACAAGCACAGATACGCAGTATTTT. This gives the protein CASSRTGTSTDTQYF. The chain recombines TRBV6-2 or TRBV6-3 with TRBJ2-3; 8 bases line up with TRBD1. Germline V gives CDR1 MNHEY, CDR2 SVGEGT. J lost 0 bases, V lost 6 bases, and 5 bases had no gene match. The CDR3 covers 15 residues.

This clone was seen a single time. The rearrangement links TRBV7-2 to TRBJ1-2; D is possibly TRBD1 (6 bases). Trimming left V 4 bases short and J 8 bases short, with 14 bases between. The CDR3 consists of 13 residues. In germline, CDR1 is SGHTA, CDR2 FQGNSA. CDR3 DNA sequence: TGTGCCAGCAGCTCGAGGGGGGGGTACGGCTACACCTTC. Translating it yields CASSSRGGYGYTF.

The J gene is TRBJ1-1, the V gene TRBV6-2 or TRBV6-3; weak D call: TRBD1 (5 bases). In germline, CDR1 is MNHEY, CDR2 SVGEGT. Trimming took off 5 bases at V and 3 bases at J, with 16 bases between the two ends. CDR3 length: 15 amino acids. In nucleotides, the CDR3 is TGTGCCAGCAGTCCCGGTTTGGGGGGACACACTGAAGCTTTCTTT. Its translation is CASSPGLGGHTEAFF.

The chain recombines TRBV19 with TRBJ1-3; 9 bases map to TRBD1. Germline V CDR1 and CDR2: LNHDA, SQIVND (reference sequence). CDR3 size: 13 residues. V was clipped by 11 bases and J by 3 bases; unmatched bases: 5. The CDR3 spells CAVWDRDGNTIYF. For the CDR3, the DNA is TGTGCCGTTTGGGACAGGGATGGAAACACCATATATTTT.

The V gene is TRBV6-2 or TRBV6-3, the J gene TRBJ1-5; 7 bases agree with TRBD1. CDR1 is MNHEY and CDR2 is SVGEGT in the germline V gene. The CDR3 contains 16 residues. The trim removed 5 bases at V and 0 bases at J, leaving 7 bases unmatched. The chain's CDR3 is CASSTPGQYSNQPQHF. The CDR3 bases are TGTGCCAGCAGTACCCCGGGACAGTATAGCAATCAGCCCCAGCATTTT.

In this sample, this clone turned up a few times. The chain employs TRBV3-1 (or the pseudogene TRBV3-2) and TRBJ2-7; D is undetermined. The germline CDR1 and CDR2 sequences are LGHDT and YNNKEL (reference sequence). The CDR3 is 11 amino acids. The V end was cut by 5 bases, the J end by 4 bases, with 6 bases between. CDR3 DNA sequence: TGTGCCAGCAGCGATCGGTACGAGCAGTACTTC. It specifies CASSDRYEQYF.

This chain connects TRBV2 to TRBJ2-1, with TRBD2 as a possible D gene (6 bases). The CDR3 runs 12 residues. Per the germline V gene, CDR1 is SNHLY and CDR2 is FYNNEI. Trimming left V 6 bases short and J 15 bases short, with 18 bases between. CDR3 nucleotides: TGTGCCAGCAGGGGGGGTAGCCTGTCTCCGTTCTTC. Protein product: CASRGGSLSPFF. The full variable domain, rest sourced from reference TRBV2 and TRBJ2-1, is EPEVTQTPSHQVTQMGQEVILRCVPISNHLYFYWYRQILGQKVEFLVSFYNNEISEKSEIFDDQFSVERPDGSNFTLKIRSTKLEDSAMYFCASRGGSLSPFFGPGTRLTVL.

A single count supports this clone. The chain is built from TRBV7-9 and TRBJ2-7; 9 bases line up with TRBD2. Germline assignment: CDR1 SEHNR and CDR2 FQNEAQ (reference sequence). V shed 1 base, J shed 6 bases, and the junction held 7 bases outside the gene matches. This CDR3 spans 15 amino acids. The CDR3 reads CASSLGGSGSGEQYF. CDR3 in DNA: TGTGCCAGCAGCTTAGGGGGTAGCGGGAGTGGCGAGCAGTACTTC.

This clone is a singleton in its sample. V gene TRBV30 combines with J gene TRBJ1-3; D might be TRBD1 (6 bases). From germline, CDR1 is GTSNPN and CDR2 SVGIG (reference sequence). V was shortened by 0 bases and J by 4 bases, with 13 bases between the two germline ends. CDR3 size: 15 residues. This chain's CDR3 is CAWSVLRGTGNTIYF. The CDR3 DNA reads TGTGCCTGGAGTGTACTGAGGGGGACGGGAAACACCATATATTTT.

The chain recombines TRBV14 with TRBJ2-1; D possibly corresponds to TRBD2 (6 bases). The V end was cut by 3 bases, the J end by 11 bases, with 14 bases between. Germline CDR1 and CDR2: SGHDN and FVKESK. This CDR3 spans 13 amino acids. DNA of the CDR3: TGTGCCAGCAGCCAGACGAGGGGACTGCAGCAGTTCTTC. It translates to CASSQTRGLQQFF.

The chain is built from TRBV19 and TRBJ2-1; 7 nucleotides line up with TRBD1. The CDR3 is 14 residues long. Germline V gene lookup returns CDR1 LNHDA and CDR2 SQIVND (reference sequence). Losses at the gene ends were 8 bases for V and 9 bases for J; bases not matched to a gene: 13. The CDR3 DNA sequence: TGTGCCAGTTCCCCACTACAGGGGCAGAGTGAGCAGTTCTTC. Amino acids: CASSPLQGQSEQFF.

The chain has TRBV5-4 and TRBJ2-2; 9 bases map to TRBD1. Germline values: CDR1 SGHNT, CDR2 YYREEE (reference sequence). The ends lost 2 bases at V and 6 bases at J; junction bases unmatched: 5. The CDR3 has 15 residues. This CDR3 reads CASSLQGARAGELFF. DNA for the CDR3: TGTGCCAGCAGCTTACAGGGGGCTAGGGCCGGGGAGCTGTTTTTT. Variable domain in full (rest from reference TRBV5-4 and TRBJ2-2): ETGVTQSPTHLIKTRGQQVTLRCSSQSGHNTVSWYQQALGQGPQFIFQYYREEENGRGNFPPRFSGLQFPNYSSELNVNALELDDSALYLCASSLQGARAGELFFGEGSRLTVL.

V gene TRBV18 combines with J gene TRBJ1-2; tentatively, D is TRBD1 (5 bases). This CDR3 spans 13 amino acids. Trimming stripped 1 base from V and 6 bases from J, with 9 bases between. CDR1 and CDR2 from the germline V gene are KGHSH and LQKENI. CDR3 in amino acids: CASSPRQPDGYTF. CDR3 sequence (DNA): TGTGCCAGCTCACCACGACAGCCTGATGGCTACACCTTC.

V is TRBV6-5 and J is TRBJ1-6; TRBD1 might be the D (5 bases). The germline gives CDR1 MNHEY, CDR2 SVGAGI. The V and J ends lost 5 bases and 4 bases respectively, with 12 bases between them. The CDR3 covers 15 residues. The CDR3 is CASSRRGSYNSPLHF. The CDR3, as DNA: TGTGCCAGCAGTCGGCGGGGCAGTTATAATTCACCCCTCCACTTT.

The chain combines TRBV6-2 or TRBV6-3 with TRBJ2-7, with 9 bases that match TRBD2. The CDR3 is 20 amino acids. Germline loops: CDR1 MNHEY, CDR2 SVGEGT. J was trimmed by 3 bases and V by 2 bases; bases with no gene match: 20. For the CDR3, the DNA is TGTGCCAGCAGTTACCAGTTGATCCGCAGCGGGGGGCACTTGAGCTACGAGCAGTACTTC. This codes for CASSYQLIRSGGHLSYEQYF.

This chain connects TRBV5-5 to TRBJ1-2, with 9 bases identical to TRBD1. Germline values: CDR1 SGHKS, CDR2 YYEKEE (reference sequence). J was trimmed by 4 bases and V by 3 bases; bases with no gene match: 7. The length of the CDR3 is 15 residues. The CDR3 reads CASSWWDRVSYGYTF. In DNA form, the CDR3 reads TGTGCCAGCAGCTGGTGGGACAGGGTTAGCTATGGCTACACCTTC.

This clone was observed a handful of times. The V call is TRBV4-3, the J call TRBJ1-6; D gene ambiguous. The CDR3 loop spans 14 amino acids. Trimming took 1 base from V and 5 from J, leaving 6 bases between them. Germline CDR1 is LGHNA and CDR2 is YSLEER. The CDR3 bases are TGCGCCAGCAGCCAAGTGCGCAATAATTCACCCCTCCACTTT. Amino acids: CASSQVRNNSPLHF.

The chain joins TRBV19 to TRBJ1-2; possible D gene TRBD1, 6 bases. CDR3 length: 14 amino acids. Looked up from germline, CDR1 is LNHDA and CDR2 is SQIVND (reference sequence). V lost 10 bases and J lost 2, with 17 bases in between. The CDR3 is CATVQAGTNYGYTF. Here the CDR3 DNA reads TGTGCCACCGTCCAGGCTGGGACAAACTATGGCTACACCTTC.

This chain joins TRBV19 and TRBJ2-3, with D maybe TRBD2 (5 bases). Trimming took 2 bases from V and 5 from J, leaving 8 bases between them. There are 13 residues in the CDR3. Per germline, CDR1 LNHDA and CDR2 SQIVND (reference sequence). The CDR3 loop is CASSITGLDTQYF. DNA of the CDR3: TGTGCCAGTAGTATAACGGGGTTAGATACGCAGTATTTT.

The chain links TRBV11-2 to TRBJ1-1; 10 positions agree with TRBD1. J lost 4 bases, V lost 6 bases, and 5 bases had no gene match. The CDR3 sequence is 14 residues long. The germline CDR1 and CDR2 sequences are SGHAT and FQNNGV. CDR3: CASSYGTGATEAFF. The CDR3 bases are TGTGCCAGCAGTTACGGGACAGGGGCCACTGAAGCTTTCTTT. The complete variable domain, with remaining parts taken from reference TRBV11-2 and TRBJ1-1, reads EAGVAQSPRYKIIEKRQSVAFWCNPISGHATLYWYQQILGQGPKLLIQFQNNGVVDDSQLPKDRFSAERLKGVDSTLKIQPAKLEDSAVYLCASSYGTGATEAFFGQGTRLTVV.

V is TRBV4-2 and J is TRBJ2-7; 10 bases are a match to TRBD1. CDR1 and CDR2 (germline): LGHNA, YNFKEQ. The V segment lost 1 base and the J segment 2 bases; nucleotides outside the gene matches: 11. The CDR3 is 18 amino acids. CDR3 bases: TGTGCCAGCAGCCAAGCCATTACCCCGGGACAGGGGACCTACGAGCAGTACTTC. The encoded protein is CASSQAITPGQGTYEQYF.

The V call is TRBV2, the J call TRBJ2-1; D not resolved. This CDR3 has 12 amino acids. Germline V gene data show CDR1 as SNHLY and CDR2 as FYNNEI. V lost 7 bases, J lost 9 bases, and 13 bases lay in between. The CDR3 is CASNGGDAEQFF. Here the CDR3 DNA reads TGTGCCAGCAATGGTGGAGACGCTGAGCAGTTCTTC.

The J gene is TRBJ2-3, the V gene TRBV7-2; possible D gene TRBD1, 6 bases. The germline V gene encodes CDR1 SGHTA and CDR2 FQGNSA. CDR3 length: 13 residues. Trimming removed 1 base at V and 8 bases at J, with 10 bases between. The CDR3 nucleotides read TGTGCCAGCAGCTTAGGGACAGCTGGTACGCAGTATTTT. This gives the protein CASSLGTAGTQYF.

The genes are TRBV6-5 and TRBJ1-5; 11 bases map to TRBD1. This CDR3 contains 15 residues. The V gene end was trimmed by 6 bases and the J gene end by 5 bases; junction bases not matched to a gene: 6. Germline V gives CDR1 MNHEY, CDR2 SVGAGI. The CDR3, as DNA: TGTGCCAGCAGCTCGGGACAGGGGGACTATCAGCCCCAGCATTTT. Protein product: CASSSGQGDYQPQHF.

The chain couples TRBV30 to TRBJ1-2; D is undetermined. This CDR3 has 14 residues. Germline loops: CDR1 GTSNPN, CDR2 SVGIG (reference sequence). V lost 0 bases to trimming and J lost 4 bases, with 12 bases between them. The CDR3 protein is CAWSVGLRSYGYTF. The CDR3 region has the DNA TGTGCCTGGAGTGTCGGTTTGCGGTCCTATGGCTACACCTTC. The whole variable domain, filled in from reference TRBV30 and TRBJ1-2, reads SQTIHQWPATLVQPVGSPLSLECTVEGTSNPNLYWYRQAAGRGLQLLFYSVGIGQISSEVPQNLSASRPQDRQFILSSKKLLLSDSGFYLCAWSVGLRSYGYTFGSGTRLTVV.

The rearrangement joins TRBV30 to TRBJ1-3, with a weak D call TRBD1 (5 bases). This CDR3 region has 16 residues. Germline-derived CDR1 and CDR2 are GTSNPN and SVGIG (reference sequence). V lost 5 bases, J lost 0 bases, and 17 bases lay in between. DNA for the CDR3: TGTGCCTGGTACCAAGGGGTGGGCGGCTCTGGAAACACCATATATTTT. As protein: CAWYQGVGGSGNTIYF.

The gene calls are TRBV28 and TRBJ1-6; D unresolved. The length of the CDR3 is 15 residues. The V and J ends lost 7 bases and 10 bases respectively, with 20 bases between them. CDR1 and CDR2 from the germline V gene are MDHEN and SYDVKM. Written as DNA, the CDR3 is TGTGCCAGCACTACCTGGGAGGGCAAGAACTCACCCCTCCACTTT. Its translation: CASTTWEGKNSPLHF.

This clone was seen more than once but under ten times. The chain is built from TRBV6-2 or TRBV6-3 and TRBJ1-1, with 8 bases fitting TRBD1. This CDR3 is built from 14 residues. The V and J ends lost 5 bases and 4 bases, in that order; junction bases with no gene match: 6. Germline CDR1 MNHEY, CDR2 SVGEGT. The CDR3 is CASSPRTGLTEAFF. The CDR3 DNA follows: TGTGCCAGCAGTCCCAGGACAGGGCTCACTGAAGCTTTCTTT.

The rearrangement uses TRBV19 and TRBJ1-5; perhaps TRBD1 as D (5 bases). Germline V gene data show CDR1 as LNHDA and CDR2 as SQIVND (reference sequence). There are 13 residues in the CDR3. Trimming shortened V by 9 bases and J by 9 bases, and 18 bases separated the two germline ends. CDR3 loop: CASSPEHDRPQHF. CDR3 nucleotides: TGTGCCAGCTCCCCCGAGCACGACAGGCCCCAGCATTTT. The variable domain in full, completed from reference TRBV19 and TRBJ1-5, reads DGGITQSPKYLFRKEGQNVTLSCEQNLNHDAMYWYRQDPGQGLRLIYYSQIVNDFQKGDIAEGYSVSREKKESFPLTVTSAQKNPTAFYLCASSPEHDRPQHFGDGTRLSIL.

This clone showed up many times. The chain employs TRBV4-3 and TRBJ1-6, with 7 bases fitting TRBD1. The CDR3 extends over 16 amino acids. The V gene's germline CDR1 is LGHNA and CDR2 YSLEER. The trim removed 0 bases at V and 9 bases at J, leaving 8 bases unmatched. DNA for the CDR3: TGCGCCAGCAGCCAAGATAGGGGGCGGGGGGGTTCACCCCTCCACTTT. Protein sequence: CASSQDRGRGGSPLHF.

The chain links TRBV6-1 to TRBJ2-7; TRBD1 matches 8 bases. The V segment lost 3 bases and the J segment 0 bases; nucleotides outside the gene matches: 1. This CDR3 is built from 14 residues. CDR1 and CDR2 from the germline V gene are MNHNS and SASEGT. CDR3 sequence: CASSDRGLSYEQYF. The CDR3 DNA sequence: TGTGCCAGCAGTGACAGGGGGCTCTCCTACGAGCAGTACTTC.